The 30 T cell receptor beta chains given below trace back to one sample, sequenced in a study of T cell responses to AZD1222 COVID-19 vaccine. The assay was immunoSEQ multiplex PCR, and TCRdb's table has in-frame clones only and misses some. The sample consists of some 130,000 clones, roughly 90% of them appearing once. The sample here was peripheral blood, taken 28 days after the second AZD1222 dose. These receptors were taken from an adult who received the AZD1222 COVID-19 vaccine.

The CDR3 DNA sequence: TGTGCCAGCAGTCCCCGGGACAGGGGCACTGAAGCTTTCTTT. It encodes CASSPRDRGTEAFF. The J gene is TRBJ1-1, the V gene TRBV28; 10 nucleotides match TRBD1. The V segment lost 5 bases and the J segment 4 bases; nucleotides outside the gene matches: 4. The CDR3 spans 14 residues. Germline values: CDR1 MDHEN, CDR2 SYDVKM. The full variable domain, completed using reference TRBV28 and TRBJ1-1, is DVKVTQSSRYLVKRTGEKVFLECVQDMDHENMFWYRQDPGLGLRLIYFSYDVKMKEKGDIPEGYSVSREKKERFSLILESASTNQTSMYLCASSPRDRGTEAFFGQGTRLTVV.

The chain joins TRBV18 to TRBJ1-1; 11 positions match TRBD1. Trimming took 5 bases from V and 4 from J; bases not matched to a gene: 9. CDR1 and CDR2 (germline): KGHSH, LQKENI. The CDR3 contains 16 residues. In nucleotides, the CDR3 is TGTGCCAGCTCAGATGGGACAGGGGGATTCAGCACTGAAGCTTTCTTT. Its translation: CASSDGTGGFSTEAFF.

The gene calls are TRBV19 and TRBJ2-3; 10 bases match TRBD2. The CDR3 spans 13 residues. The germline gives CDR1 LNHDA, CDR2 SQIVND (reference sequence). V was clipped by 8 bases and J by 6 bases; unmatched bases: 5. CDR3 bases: TGTGCCAGTCAAGCGGGGGGGTTCGATACGCAGTATTTT. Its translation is CASQAGGFDTQYF. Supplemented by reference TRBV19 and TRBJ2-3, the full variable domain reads DGGITQSPKYLFRKEGQNVTLSCEQNLNHDAMYWYRQDPGQGLRLIYYSQIVNDFQKGDIAEGYSVSREKKESFPLTVTSAQKNPTAFYLCASQAGGFDTQYFGPGTRLTVL.

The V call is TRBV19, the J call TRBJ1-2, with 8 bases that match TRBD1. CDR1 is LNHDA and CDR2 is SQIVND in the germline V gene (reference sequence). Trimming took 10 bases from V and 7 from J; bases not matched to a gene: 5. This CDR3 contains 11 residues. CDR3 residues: CATQDRAGYTF. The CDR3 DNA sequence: TGTGCCACTCAGGACAGGGCTGGCTACACCTTC.

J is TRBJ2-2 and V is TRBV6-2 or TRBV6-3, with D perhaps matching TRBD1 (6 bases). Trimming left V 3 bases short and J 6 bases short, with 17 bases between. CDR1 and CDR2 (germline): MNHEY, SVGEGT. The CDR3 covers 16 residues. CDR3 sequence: CASSYSRGSWAGELFF. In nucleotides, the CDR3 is TGTGCCAGCAGTTATAGCAGGGGCAGTTGGGCCGGGGAGCTGTTTTTT.

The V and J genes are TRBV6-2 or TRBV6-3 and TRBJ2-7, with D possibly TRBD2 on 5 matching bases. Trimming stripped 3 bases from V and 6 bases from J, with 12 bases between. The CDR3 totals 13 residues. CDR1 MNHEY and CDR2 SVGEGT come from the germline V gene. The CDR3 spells CASSYEGTGEQYF. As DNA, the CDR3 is TGTGCCAGCAGTTATGAGGGTACGGGCGAGCAGTACTTC.

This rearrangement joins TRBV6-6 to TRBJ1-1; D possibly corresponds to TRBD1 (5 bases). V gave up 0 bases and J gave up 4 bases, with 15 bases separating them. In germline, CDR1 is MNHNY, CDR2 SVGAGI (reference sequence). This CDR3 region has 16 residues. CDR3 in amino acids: CASSYSLRGGSTEAFF. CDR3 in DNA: TGTGCCAGCAGTTACTCTTTGAGGGGAGGAAGCACTGAAGCTTTCTTT.

The CDR3 region is CARTARGGNTGELFF. CDR3 DNA: TGTGCCAGAACCGCACGAGGGGGGAACACCGGGGAGCTGTTTTTT. This chain links TRBV7-2 with TRBJ2-2; maybe TRBD1 (6 bases). This CDR3 is 15 amino acids long. The V end was cut by 9 bases, the J end by 1 base, with 15 bases between. Germline CDR1 reads SGHTA; CDR2 reads FQGNSA.

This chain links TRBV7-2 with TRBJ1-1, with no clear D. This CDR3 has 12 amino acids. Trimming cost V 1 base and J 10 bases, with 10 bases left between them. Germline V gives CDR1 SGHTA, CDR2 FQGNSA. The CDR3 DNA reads TGTGCCAGCAGCTTAGGGCAGTGGGGAGCTTTCTTT. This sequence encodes CASSLGQWGAFF.

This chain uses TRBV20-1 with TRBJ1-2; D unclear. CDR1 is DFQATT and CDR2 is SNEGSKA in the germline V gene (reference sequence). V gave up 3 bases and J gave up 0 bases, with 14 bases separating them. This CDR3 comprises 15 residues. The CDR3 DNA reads TGCAGTGCTAGTCCCCCCGCGGAGGCTAACTATGGCTACACCTTC. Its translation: CSASPPAEANYGYTF.

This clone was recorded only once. The CDR3 is CASSPGASGGKETQYF. DNA for the CDR3: TGCGCCAGCAGCCCCGGGGCTAGCGGGGGAAAAGAGACCCAGTACTTC. V and J are TRBV5-1 and TRBJ2-5; 10 bases are shared with TRBD2. V lost 4 bases and J lost 3; bases outside the gene matches: 9. The CDR3 is 16 residues long. CDR1 is SGHRS and CDR2 is YFSETQ in the germline V gene.

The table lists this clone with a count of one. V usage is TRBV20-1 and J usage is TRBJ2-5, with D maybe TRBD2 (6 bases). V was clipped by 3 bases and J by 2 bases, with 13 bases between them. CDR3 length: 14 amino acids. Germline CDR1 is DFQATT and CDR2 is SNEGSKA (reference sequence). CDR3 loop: CSASKGSGQETQYF. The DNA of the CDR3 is TGCAGTGCTAGTAAAGGAAGCGGGCAAGAGACCCAGTACTTC.

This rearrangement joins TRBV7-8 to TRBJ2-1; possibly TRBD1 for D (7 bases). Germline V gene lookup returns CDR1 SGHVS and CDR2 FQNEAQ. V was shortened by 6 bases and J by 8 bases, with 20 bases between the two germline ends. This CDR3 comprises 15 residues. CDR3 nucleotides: TGTGCCAGCAGTCAGGGGGGTAAGCGGATCGATGAGCAGTTCTTC. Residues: CASSQGGKRIDEQFF.

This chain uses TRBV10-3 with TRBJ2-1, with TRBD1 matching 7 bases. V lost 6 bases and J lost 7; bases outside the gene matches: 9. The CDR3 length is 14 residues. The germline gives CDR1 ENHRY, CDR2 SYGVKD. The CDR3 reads CAIRGTARGNEQFF. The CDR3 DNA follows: TGTGCCATCAGGGGGACAGCAAGGGGAAATGAGCAGTTCTTC.

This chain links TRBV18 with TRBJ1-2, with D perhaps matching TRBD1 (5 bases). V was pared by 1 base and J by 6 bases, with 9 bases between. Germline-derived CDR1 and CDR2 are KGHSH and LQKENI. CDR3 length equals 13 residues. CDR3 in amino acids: CASSPQGPNGYTF. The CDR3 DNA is TGTGCCAGCTCACCACAGGGGCCAAATGGCTACACCTTC.

CDR3 sequence: CASSYRIGLDYGYTF. The CDR3 DNA reads TGTGCCAGCAGCTACCGTATAGGGCTGGACTATGGCTACACCTTC. The chain is built from TRBV7-9 and TRBJ1-2; D gene ambiguous. The V and J ends lost 4 bases and 3 bases respectively, with 15 bases between them. The CDR3 is 15 amino acids. The germline gives CDR1 SEHNR, CDR2 FQNEAQ (reference sequence).

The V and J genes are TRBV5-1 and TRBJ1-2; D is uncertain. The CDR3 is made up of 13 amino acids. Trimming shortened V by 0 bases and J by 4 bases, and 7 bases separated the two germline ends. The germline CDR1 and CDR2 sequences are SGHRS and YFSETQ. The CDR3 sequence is CASSLEPLYGYTF. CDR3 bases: TGCGCCAGCAGCTTGGAACCGCTCTATGGCTACACCTTC.

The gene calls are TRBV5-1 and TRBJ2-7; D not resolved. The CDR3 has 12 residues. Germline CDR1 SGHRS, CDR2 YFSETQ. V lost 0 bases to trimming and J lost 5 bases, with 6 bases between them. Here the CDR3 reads CASSLVGNEQYF. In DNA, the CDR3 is TGCGCCAGCAGCTTGGTTGGGAACGAGCAGTACTTC.

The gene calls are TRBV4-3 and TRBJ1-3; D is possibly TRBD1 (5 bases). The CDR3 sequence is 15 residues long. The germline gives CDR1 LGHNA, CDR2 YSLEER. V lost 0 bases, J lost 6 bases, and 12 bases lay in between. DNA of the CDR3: TGCGCCAGCAGCCAAGATAGCAGGGCCGAAAACACCATATATTTT. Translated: CASSQDSRAENTIYF.

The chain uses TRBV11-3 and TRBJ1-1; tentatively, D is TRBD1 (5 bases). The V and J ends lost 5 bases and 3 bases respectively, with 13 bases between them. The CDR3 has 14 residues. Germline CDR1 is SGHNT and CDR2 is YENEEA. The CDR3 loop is CASSLEGRDTEAFF. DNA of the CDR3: TGTGCCAGCAGCCTCGAGGGGAGGGACACTGAAGCTTTCTTT.

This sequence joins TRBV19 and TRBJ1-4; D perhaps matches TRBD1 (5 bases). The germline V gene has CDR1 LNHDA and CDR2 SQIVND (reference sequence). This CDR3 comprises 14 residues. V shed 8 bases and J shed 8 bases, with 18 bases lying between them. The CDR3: CASRLPGREEKLFF. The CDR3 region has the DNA TGTGCCAGTCGATTGCCGGGACGAGAGGAAAAACTGTTTTTT.

CDR3 amino acids: CSVETGETQYF. Written as DNA, the CDR3 is TGCAGCGTAGAGACAGGGGAGACCCAGTACTTC. The V and J genes are TRBV29-1 and TRBJ2-5; the match to TRBD1 covers 7 bases. The CDR3 length is 11 residues. V shed 6 bases and J 5 bases; nucleotides not matched to a gene: 3. Germline V gives CDR1 SQVTM, CDR2 ANQGSEA. The full variable domain, rest sourced from reference TRBV29-1 and TRBJ2-5, is SAVISQKPSRDICQRGTSLTIQCQVDSQVTMMFWYRQQPGQSLTLIATANQGSEATYESGFVIDKFPISRPNLTFSTLTVSNMSPEDSSIYLCSVETGETQYFGPGTRLLVL.

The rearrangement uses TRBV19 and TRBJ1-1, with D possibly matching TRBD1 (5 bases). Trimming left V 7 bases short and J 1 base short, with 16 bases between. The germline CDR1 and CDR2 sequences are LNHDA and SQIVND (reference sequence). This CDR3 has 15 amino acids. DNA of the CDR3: TGTGCCAGTATGGGCGGGGGTCCCCCGAACACTGAAGCTTTCTTT. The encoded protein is CASMGGGPPNTEAFF.

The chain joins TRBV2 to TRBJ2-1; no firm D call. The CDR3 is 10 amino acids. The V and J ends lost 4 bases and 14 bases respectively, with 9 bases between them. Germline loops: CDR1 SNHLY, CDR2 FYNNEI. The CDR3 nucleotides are TGTGCCAGCAGTGTCGAGTGGGAGTTCTTC. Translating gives CASSVEWEFF. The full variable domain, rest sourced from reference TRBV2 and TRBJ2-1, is EPEVTQTPSHQVTQMGQEVILRCVPISNHLYFYWYRQILGQKVEFLVSFYNNEISEKSEIFDDQFSVERPDGSNFTLKIRSTKLEDSAMYFCASSVEWEFFGPGTRLTVL.

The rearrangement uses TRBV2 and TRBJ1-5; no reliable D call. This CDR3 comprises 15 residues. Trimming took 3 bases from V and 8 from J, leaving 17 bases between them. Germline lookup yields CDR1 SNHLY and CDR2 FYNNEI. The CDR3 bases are TGTGCCAGCAGTGATGCCCGGGTGGTAGACAAGCCCCAGCATTTT. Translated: CASSDARVVDKPQHF.

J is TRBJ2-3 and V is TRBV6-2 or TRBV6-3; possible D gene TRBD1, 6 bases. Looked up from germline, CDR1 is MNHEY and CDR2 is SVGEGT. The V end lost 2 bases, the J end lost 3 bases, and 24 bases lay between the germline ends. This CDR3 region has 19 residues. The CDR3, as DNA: TGTGCCAGCAGTTACCCAAAAACAGGGAAACGTGGAAGGACAGATACGCAGTATTTT. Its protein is CASSYPKTGKRGRTDTQYF.

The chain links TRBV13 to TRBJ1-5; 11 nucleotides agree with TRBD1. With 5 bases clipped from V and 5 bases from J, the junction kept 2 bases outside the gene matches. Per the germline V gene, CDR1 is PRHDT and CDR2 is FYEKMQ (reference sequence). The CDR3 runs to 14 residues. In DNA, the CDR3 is TGTGCCAGCAGCGAGGGACAGGGGGATCAGCCCCAGCATTTT. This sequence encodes CASSEGQGDQPQHF.

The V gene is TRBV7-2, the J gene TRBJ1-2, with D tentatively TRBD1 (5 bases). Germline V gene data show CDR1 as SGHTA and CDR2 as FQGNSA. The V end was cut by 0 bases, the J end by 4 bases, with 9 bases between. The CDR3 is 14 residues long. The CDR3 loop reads CASSLAGTAYGYTF. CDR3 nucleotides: TGTGCCAGCAGCTTAGCGGGGACGGCCTATGGCTACACCTTC.

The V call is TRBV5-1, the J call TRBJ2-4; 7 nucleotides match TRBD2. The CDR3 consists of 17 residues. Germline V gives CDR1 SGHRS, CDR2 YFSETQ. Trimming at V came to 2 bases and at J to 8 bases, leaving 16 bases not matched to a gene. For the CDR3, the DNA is TGCGCCAGCAGCTTCCTAAGCGGGGCACAGTCAAAAGACATTCAGTACTTC. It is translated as CASSFLSGAQSKDIQYF.

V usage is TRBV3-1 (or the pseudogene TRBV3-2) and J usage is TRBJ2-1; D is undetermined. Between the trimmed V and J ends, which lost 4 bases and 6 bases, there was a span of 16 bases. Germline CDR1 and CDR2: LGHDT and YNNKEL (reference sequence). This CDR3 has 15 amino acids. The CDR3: CASSPPARHGNEQFF. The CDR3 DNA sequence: TGTGCCAGCAGCCCTCCGGCTAGGCACGGCAATGAGCAGTTCTTC.